These 14 T cell receptor beta chains were all obtained from the same sample, sequenced in a study of radiotherapy plus CTLA-4 blockade in lung cancer. Clones were sequenced by immunoSEQ multiplex PCR, and TCRdb holds only the in-frame ones, with some missing. The sample has 43,000 or so clones, around 63% seen once. The starting material was peripheral blood, obtained from a patient treated with radiotherapy plus ipilimumab. The receptors were gathered from a human donor with non-small cell lung cancer who had a partial response to radiotherapy plus ipilimumab.

The chain links TRBV5-1 to TRBJ2-3, with D possibly matching TRBD2 (5 bases). V lost 3 bases to trimming and J lost 6 bases, with 14 bases between them. CDR1 and CDR2 from the germline V gene are SGHRS and YFSETQ. The CDR3 is 14 residues long. CDR3 region: CASSWTDYSDTQYF. CDR3 DNA: TGCGCCAGCAGCTGGACTGACTACTCCGATACGCAGTATTTT.

The CDR3 DNA reads TGTGCCAGCAGCTGGGGCAGGGGAATCGAGACCCAGTACTTC. Translation gives CASSWGRGIETQYF. The chain combines TRBV7-8 with TRBJ2-5; a possible D gene is TRBD1 (6 bases). This CDR3 has 14 residues. V lost 4 bases and J 5 bases, leaving 14 bases between the germline ends. Germline values: CDR1 SGHVS, CDR2 FQNEAQ.

J is TRBJ2-2 and V is TRBV2; 11 bases fit TRBD2. J gave up 4 bases and V 4 bases, and 5 bases lay outside the gene matches. In germline, CDR1 is SNHLY, CDR2 FYNNEI. The CDR3 loop spans 16 amino acids. CDR3 sequence (DNA): TGTGCCAGCAGTGTTACTAGCGGGAGAGCCACCGGGGAGCTGTTTTTT. Translation gives CASSVTSGRATGELFF.

V gene TRBV7-8 combines with J gene TRBJ1-5, with D hard to call. V lost 2 bases and J 7 bases, leaving 15 bases between the germline ends. CDR1 and CDR2 (germline): SGHVS, FQNEAQ. The length of the CDR3 is 15 residues. CDR3 residues: CASSLSGEEEQPQHF. The DNA of the CDR3 is TGTGCCAGCAGCTTAAGTGGAGAGGAGGAACAGCCCCAGCATTTT. The complete variable domain, with remaining parts taken from reference TRBV7-8 and TRBJ1-5, reads GAGVSQSPRYKVAKRGQDVALRCDPISGHVSLFWYQQALGQGPEFLTYFQNEAQLDKSGLPSDRFFAERPEGSVSTLKIQRTQQEDSAVYLCASSLSGEEEQPQHFGDGTRLSIL.

This clone was seen a single time. This chain uses TRBV9 with TRBJ1-5, with D perhaps matching TRBD1 (5 bases). The CDR3 length is 15 residues. Trimming pared 3 bases from V and 3 bases from J, leaving 13 bases between. CDR1 SGDLS and CDR2 YYNGEE come from the germline V gene. The CDR3 reads CASSAGAGVNQPQHF. CDR3 coding DNA: TGTGCCAGCAGCGCCGGGGCGGGGGTCAATCAGCCCCAGCATTTT.

The V gene is TRBV7-8, the J gene TRBJ1-2; 10 bases align to TRBD1. The CDR3 spans 15 residues. J was trimmed by 6 bases and V by 1 base; bases with no gene match: 5. The germline CDR1 and CDR2 sequences are SGHVS and FQNEAQ. As DNA, the CDR3 is TGTGCCAGCAGCTTAGTTACGGGACAGGGGAATGGCTACACCTTC. Encoded protein: CASSLVTGQGNGYTF.

Details on this clone: An end of the junction differs from the germline gene, which may be a read error. The CDR3 protein is CATSRTASTGELFF. Written as DNA, the CDR3 is TGTGCCACCAGTCGGACAGCGAGCACCGGGGAGCTGTTTTTT. The chain joins TRBV27 to TRBJ2-2; D is possibly TRBD1 (6 bases). Per germline, CDR1 MNHEY and CDR2 SMNVEV (reference sequence). The CDR3 is 14 amino acids.

This chain connects TRBV5-1 to TRBJ2-2; D remains ambiguous. Germline CDR1 SGHRS, CDR2 YFSETQ. The CDR3 is 21 amino acids. CDR3 DNA: TGCGCTCCAGCAAAAAGTTCGCAGCGAGGAGAGCACCGTCCTGGATCCGGGGAGCTGTTTTTT. Its protein product is CAPAKSSQRGEHRPGSGELFF.

This clone was counted only a few times. The rearrangement joins TRBV6-1 to TRBJ1-6; tentatively, D is TRBD1 (5 bases). Germline assignment: CDR1 MNHNS and CDR2 SASEGT. Trimming took off 1 base at V and 10 bases at J, with 8 bases between the two ends. This CDR3 is 13 amino acids long. Here the CDR3 reads CASSEGGRSPLHF. Here the CDR3 DNA reads TGTGCCAGCAGTGAAGGGGGCCGATCACCCCTCCACTTT.

The chain employs TRBV6-1 and TRBJ1-5; D not certain. The CDR3 has 14 amino acids. The V gene lost 8 bases and the J gene lost 4 bases, with 15 bases spanning the gap. Germline assignment: CDR1 MNHNS and CDR2 SASEGT. The CDR3, as DNA: TGTGCCAGCTGCCGGGAACCACAAAATCAGCCCCAGCATTTT. Its translation is CASCREPQNQPQHF.

This clone was seen more than once but under ten times. A read error may produce the germline difference seen at one junction end. This chain connects TRBV2 to TRBJ1-2, with 9 positions matching TRBD1. Per germline, CDR1 SNHLY and CDR2 FYNNEI. The CDR3 totals 15 residues. CDR3 coding DNA: TGTTCCAGCGTCGCCGGGACAGGGAATCGCTATGGCTACACCTTC. As protein: CSSVAGTGNRYGYTF.

The chain couples TRBV30 to TRBJ1-3; D is undetermined. V lost 4 bases, J lost 10 bases, and 17 bases lay in between. This CDR3 region has 13 residues. Germline V gives CDR1 GTSNPN, CDR2 SVGIG (reference sequence). CDR3 sequence reads: CAWTKPPSNTIYF. The DNA of the CDR3 is TGTGCCTGGACTAAACCCCCATCGAATACCATATATTTT.

DNA for the CDR3: TGTGCCAGCTCACCCACGGGAGGGACTAGCGCAAACAATGAGCAGTTCTTC. It yields the protein CASSPTGGTSANNEQFF. V usage is TRBV18 and J usage is TRBJ2-1, with 10 bases fitting TRBD2. Germline CDR1 and CDR2: KGHSH and LQKENI. The CDR3 has 17 residues. V lost 3 bases, J lost 5 bases, and 10 bases stayed unmatched.

V usage is TRBV27 and J usage is TRBJ2-1, with D tentatively TRBD2 (5 bases). This CDR3 has 15 amino acids. Germline V gene sequence: CDR1 MNHEY, CDR2 SMNVEV (reference sequence). V gave up 3 bases and J gave up 0 bases, with 9 bases separating them. CDR3 protein: CASSFEGSSYNEQFF. CDR3 coding DNA: TGTGCCAGCAGTTTCGAGGGTAGCTCCTACAATGAGCAGTTCTTC.